This passage covers 5 T cell receptor beta chains from one sample sequenced in a study of shared clonotypes between healthy human individuals. Sequencing was performed with immunoSEQ multiplex PCR; in TCRdb, only in-frame clones are kept and a portion is missing. The sample lists about 2,500,000 clones; around 94% were seen once. Sample: naive CD4+ T cells sorted from blood. The subset: CD45RA+ positively selected. Receptors originate from a man between 18 and 35 years old in good health.

V gene TRBV11-2 combines with J gene TRBJ2-2; 7 nucleotides match TRBD1. Germline CDR1 and CDR2: SGHAT and FQNNGV. The CDR3 runs to 16 residues. V lost 6 bases to trimming and J lost 2 bases; unmatched junction nucleotides: 9. The CDR3 DNA reads as TGTGCCAGCAGACACTGGGGACAGAGAAACACCGGGGAGCTGTTTTTT. It is translated as CASRHWGQRNTGELFF.

Notes on this clone: Additional DNA sequences in this sample encode the identical CDR3. The rearrangement joins TRBV5-1 to TRBJ2-7, with TRBD1 matching 10 bases. V shed 0 bases, J shed 5 bases, and the junction held 2 bases outside the gene matches. The CDR3 contains 14 residues. From germline, CDR1 is SGHRS and CDR2 YFSETQ. DNA of the CDR3: TGCGCCAGCAGCTTGGGACAGGGGGCTCACGAGCAGTACTTC. As protein: CASSLGQGAHEQYF.

The chain has TRBV19 and TRBJ1-2; D gene unclear. The germline gives CDR1 LNHDA, CDR2 SQIVND (reference sequence). V gave up 6 bases and J gave up 8 bases, with 13 bases separating them. This CDR3 contains 12 residues. The chain's CDR3 is CASSGRGGGYTF. CDR3 nucleotides: TGTGCCAGTAGCGGTCGGGGTGGAGGCTACACCTTC. The whole variable domain, filled in from reference TRBV19 and TRBJ1-2, reads DGGITQSPKYLFRKEGQNVTLSCEQNLNHDAMYWYRQDPGQGLRLIYYSQIVNDFQKGDIAEGYSVSREKKESFPLTVTSAQKNPTAFYLCASSGRGGGYTFGSGTRLTVV.

This chain connects TRBV2 to TRBJ1-4, with 9 bases matching TRBD1. There are 14 residues in the CDR3. Germline values: CDR1 SNHLY, CDR2 FYNNEI. The trim removed 5 bases at V and 10 bases at J, leaving 8 bases unmatched. This CDR3 is CASSLTGGGGKLFF. The CDR3 DNA follows: TGTGCCAGCAGTTTGACAGGGGGGGGTGGAAAACTGTTTTTT.

The chain employs TRBV7-9 and TRBJ2-1; 9 nucleotides align to TRBD2. V gave up 5 bases and J gave up 0 bases; unmatched junction bases: 5. The CDR3 runs to 16 residues. Germline CDR1 reads SEHNR; CDR2 reads FQNEAQ (reference sequence). The CDR3 loop is CASSPAGGSSYNEQFF. CDR3 sequence (DNA): TGTGCCAGCAGCCCAGCGGGGGGAAGCTCCTACAATGAGCAGTTCTTC.